This T cell receptor beta chain was captured in a study of T cells in Graves' hyperthyroidism and ophthalmopathy. Whole-study context: Peripheral blood was taken when the disease was first diagnosed, before any treatment began.

Template material for amplifying TCR beta CDR3 regions consisted of RNA transcripts. First-round RT-PCR of the TCR CDR3 relied on the HTBI primer set. TCRdb used MiXCR to reprocess the multiplex PCR reads, holding one entry per CDR3 protein. The data contain a few hundred thousand distinct CDR3 sequences, approximately 15% of them seen just once; the ten biggest clones take up around 20%. Patients with uncontrolled infections, other autoimmune diseases, pregnancy or lactation were excluded. J lost 7 bases, V lost 5 bases, and 12 bases had no gene match. This CDR3 has 17 amino acids. Germline values: CDR1 LGHDT, CDR2 YNNKEL (reference sequence).

The rearrangement uses TRBV3-1 and TRBJ2-1; 12 bases match TRBD2. Sequenced material: blood. The source of this sequence is a young woman with Graves' ophthalmopathy. CDR3 nucleotides: TGTGCCAGCAGCAAAACGCGGACTAGCGGGGTCCGAAATGAGCAGTTCTTC. The encoded protein is CASSKTRTSGVRNEQFF.